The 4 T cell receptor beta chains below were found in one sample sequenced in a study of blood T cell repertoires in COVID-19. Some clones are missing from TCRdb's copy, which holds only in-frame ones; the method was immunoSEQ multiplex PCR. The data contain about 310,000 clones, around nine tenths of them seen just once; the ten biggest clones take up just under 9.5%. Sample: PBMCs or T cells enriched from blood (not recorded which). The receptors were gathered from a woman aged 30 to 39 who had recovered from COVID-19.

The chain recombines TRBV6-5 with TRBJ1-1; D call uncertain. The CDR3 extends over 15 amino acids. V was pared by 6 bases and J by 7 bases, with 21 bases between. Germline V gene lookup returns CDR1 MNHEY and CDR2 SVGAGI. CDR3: CASRPTLRQANEAFF. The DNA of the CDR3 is TGTGCCAGCAGACCCACCCTTAGGCAGGCTAATGAAGCTTTCTTT.

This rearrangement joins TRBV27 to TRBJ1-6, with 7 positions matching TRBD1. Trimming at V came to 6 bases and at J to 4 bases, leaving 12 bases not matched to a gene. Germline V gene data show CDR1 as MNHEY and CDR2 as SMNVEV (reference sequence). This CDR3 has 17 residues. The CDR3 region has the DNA TGTGCCAGCAGATCGCGACCGGGACAGACATATAATTCACCCCTCCACTTT. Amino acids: CASRSRPGQTYNSPLHF.

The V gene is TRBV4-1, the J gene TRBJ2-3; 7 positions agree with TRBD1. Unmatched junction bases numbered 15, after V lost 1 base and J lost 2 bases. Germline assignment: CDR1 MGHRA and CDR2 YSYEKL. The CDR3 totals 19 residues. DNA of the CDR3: TGCGCCAGCAGCCAAGGTGGGGCCCCAGGCAGGGGGTACACAGATACGCAGTATTTT. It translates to CASSQGGAPGRGYTDTQYF.

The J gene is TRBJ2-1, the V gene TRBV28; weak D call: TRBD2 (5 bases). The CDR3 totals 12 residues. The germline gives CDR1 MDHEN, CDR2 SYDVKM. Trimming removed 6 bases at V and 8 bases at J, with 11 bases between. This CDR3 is CASSLPGYEQFF. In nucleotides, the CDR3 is TGTGCCAGCAGCCTACCGGGGTATGAGCAGTTCTTC.